The 19 T cell receptor beta chains listed next were all sequenced from one sample in a study of shared clonotypes between healthy human individuals. TCRdb's copy holds only in-frame clones and misses some; the assay was immunoSEQ multiplex PCR. This table holds more than 2 million clones, approximately 94% found once. Sequencing was performed on naive CD4+ T cells sorted from blood. Subset specified: CD45RA+ positively selected. The receptors were sampled from a man younger than 35 in good health.

J is TRBJ2-1 and V is TRBV2, with D unresolved. The V end lost 7 bases, the J end lost 5 bases, and 12 bases lay between the germline ends. CDR3 length: 13 amino acids. Germline V gene lookup returns CDR1 SNHLY and CDR2 FYNNEI. CDR3 residues: CASNGERHNEQFF. The CDR3 DNA follows: TGTGCCAGCAATGGGGAACGACACAATGAGCAGTTCTTC.

The genes are TRBV9 and TRBJ1-1, with no clear D. V lost 3 bases and J lost 0, with 9 bases in between. The CDR3 totals 14 residues. CDR1 and CDR2 (germline): SGDLS, YYNGEE. The CDR3 nucleotides read TGTGCCAGCAGCGCGTCGGGTGTGAACACTGAAGCTTTCTTT. This encodes CASSASGVNTEAFF. Full variable domain (missing parts from reference TRBV9 and TRBJ1-1): DSGVTQTPKHLITATGQRVTLRCSPRSGDLSVYWYQQSLDQGLQFLIQYYNGEERAKGNILERFSAQQFPDLHSELNLSSLELGDSALYFCASSASGVNTEAFFGQGTRLTVV.

Concerning this clone: The sample contains more than one DNA sequence encoding this CDR3. The J gene is TRBJ1-2, the V gene TRBV10-3, with D perhaps matching TRBD1 (5 bases). The length of the CDR3 is 14 residues. Germline values: CDR1 ENHRY, CDR2 SYGVKD. The germline V and J ends were trimmed by 0 bases and 1 base, with 6 bases remaining between them. CDR3 sequence (DNA): TGTGCCATCAGTGAGTCGGGGGGTAACTATGGCTACACCTTC. Translated, it gives CAISESGGNYGYTF.

This rearrangement joins TRBV4-1 to TRBJ2-6, with a weak D call TRBD1 (6 bases). V lost 3 bases and J 2 bases, leaving 14 bases between the germline ends. CDR3 length: 17 residues. CDR1 and CDR2 from the germline V gene are MGHRA and YSYEKL. CDR3 sequence: CASSHAYRAPGANVLTF. The CDR3 DNA sequence: TGCGCCAGCAGCCACGCTTACAGGGCCCCTGGGGCCAACGTCCTGACTTTC.

V usage is TRBV10-2 and J usage is TRBJ2-7; D not certain. V lost 1 base, J lost 6 bases, and 10 bases lay in between. Germline V gives CDR1 WSHSY, CDR2 SAAADI. The CDR3 sequence is 13 residues long. The chain's CDR3 is CASSEFVRFEQYF. CDR3 nucleotide sequence: TGCGCCAGCAGTGAGTTCGTGAGATTCGAGCAGTACTTC.

This chain joins TRBV19 and TRBJ1-3, with 7 bases aligning to TRBD1. The CDR3 spans 17 residues. Germline V lookup: CDR1 LNHDA, CDR2 SQIVND (reference sequence). V was clipped by 6 bases and J by 2 bases; unmatched bases: 13. The CDR3 nucleotides read TGTGCCAGTAGCCTACAACTAACAGGGGCGGCTGGAAACACCATATATTTT. Protein sequence: CASSLQLTGAAGNTIYF.

In this sample, this clone turned up a few times. The J gene is TRBJ2-1, the V gene TRBV4-1; 13 bases are shared with TRBD2. Germline V gene sequence: CDR1 MGHRA, CDR2 YSYEKL. The CDR3 is made up of 18 amino acids. The ends lost 1 base at V and 8 bases at J; junction bases unmatched: 11. CDR3 loop: CASSQVNMGLAGRDEQFF. In DNA form, the CDR3 reads TGCGCCAGCAGCCAAGTCAACATGGGACTAGCGGGAAGGGATGAGCAGTTCTTC.

The chain couples TRBV28 to TRBJ2-7; unclear D gene. Per germline, CDR1 MDHEN and CDR2 SYDVKM. Trimming took 7 bases from V and 3 from J, leaving 7 bases between them. The CDR3 has 11 residues. The CDR3, as DNA: TGTGCCAGCAAAGAGCGCTACGAGCAGTACTTC. The encoded protein is CASKERYEQYF. Variable domain in full (rest from reference TRBV28 and TRBJ2-7): DVKVTQSSRYLVKRTGEKVFLECVQDMDHENMFWYRQDPGLGLRLIYFSYDVKMKEKGDIPEGYSVSREKKERFSLILESASTNQTSMYLCASKERYEQYFGPGTRLTVT.

J is TRBJ2-3 and V is TRBV10-3, with 10 bases lining up with TRBD2. Germline V gene lookup returns CDR1 ENHRY and CDR2 SYGVKD. V lost 3 bases and J lost 4; bases outside the gene matches: 4. CDR3 length equals 15 residues. The CDR3 bases are TGTGCCATCAGTGACAGAGCGGGGGGGGCAGATACGCAGTATTTT. As protein: CAISDRAGGADTQYF.

The V and J genes are TRBV12-5 and TRBJ1-4; D perhaps matches TRBD1 (6 bases). The CDR3 sequence is 12 residues long. Trimming took 5 bases from V and 7 from J, leaving 8 bases between them. Germline-derived CDR1 and CDR2 are LGHNT and FRNRAP. This CDR3 reads CASGPRGEKLFF. The CDR3 coding sequence is TGTGCTAGTGGTCCCAGGGGTGAAAAACTGTTTTTT.

The CDR3 sequence: CASSSELAEADTQYF. CDR3 DNA: TGCGCCAGCAGCTCGGAACTAGCGGAGGCAGATACGCAGTATTTT. This rearrangement joins TRBV5-1 to TRBJ2-3; 8 bases align to TRBD2. The CDR3 spans 15 residues. After removal of 3 bases from V and 4 bases from J, the junction contained 7 bases not matched to a gene. CDR1 and CDR2 (germline): SGHRS, YFSETQ.

This chain connects TRBV18 to TRBJ2-7; tentative D call: TRBD1 (6 bases). The germline gives CDR1 KGHSH, CDR2 LQKENI. Trimming removed 2 bases at V and 10 bases at J, with 9 bases between. The CDR3 has 11 residues. The CDR3 DNA reads as TGTGCCAGCTCACCAGGACAGCGTCAGTACTTC. This translates into CASSPGQRQYF.

Details on this clone: At the DNA level, this CDR3 is encoded by other sequences in the same sample as well. The J gene is TRBJ2-7, the V gene TRBV5-1, with D uncertain. V shed 0 bases and J shed 0 bases, with 10 bases lying between them. The length of the CDR3 is 15 residues. CDR1 and CDR2 (germline): SGHRS, YFSETQ. CDR3 coding DNA: TGCGCCAGCAGCTTGGACACCTCAGGCTCCTACGAGCAGTACTTC. This gives the protein CASSLDTSGSYEQYF.

This chain joins TRBV7-2 and TRBJ2-2, with D perhaps being TRBD1 or TRBD2 (5 bases each). CDR3 length: 14 residues. Germline CDR1 reads SGHTA; CDR2 reads FQGNSA. Trimming took off 6 bases at V and 2 bases at J, with 10 bases between the two ends. Here the CDR3 DNA reads TGTGCCAGCAGTCGGGGCGCCAACACCGGGGAGCTGTTTTTT. It encodes CASSRGANTGELFF.

This chain joins TRBV5-6 and TRBJ1-2; D not resolved. The V gene lost 1 base and the J gene lost 0 bases, with 13 bases spanning the gap. The CDR3 is 16 amino acids. Germline values: CDR1 SGHDT, CDR2 YYEEEE. The DNA of the CDR3 is TGTGCCAGCAGCTTGTGGGCCCGCCACCCTAACTATGGCTACACCTTC. Protein: CASSLWARHPNYGYTF.

Only one count was recorded for this clone. This rearrangement joins TRBV11-2 to TRBJ2-5; D is possibly TRBD2 (6 bases). Trimming left V 3 bases short and J 4 bases short, with 15 bases between. Looked up from germline, CDR1 is SGHAT and CDR2 is FQNNGV. CDR3 length equals 15 residues. The CDR3 nucleotides read TGTGCCAGCAGCTTGGGCGGGAAGGGTAGAGAGACCCAGTACTTC. It translates to CASSLGGKGRETQYF.

The chain carries TRBV6-5 and TRBJ2-5; tentative D call: TRBD2 (6 bases). The CDR3 sequence is 11 residues long. Deletions cut 6 bases from V and 9 bases from J, with 11 bases between. Looked up from germline, CDR1 is MNHEY and CDR2 is SVGAGI. CDR3 in amino acids: CASRAGGAQYF. The CDR3 DNA is TGTGCCAGCAGAGCCGGGGGAGCCCAGTACTTC.

The V and J genes are TRBV28 and TRBJ1-2; the match to TRBD1 covers 9 bases. The CDR3 spans 15 residues. J lost 2 bases, V lost 6 bases, and 7 bases had no gene match. Germline V gene lookup returns CDR1 MDHEN and CDR2 SYDVKM. Written as DNA, the CDR3 is TGTGCCAGCAGGATCCCGGGACAGGGAAACTATGGCTACACCTTC. Translated: CASRIPGQGNYGYTF.

In the case of this clone: This CDR3 is also generated by other DNA sequences in the sample. The chain combines TRBV5-1 with TRBJ1-4; no clear D gene. CDR3 size: 11 residues. Trimming removed 0 bases from V and 8 bases from J, with 2 bases in between. CDR1 and CDR2 from the germline V gene are SGHRS and YFSETQ. In nucleotides, the CDR3 is TGCGCCAGCAGCTTGGGGGAAAAACTGTTTTTT. Amino acids: CASSLGEKLFF.